The rows below give T cell receptor beta chains drawn from one sample of a study of CD8 T cells in Susac syndrome. TCRdb fed the immunoSEQ multiplex PCR reads into MiXCR, producing one record per CDR3 protein. The sample lists 150,000 to 190,000 distinct CDR3 sequences, nearly 97% occurring once. Sequenced sample: CD8+ T cells from PBMCs. Receptors were obtained from a human donor with multiple sclerosis. Each CDR3 is given with its conserved first and last residue. Each record gives: D gene, J gene, V gene, clone size, CDR3 protein, CDR3 DNA. The D gene is left open where the match is weak. A row's size may be missing; if present it is once, few, many or a size class.

d_call: .
j_call: TRBJ2-1
v_call: TRBV10-1
clone_size: .
cdr3_aa: CASSERERYNEQFF
cdr3_nt: TGCGCCAGCAGTGAGAGAGAGAGATACAATGAGCAGTTCTTC

d_call: .
j_call: TRBJ2-3
v_call: TRBV14
clone_size: .
cdr3_aa: CASSQKITGDTQYF
cdr3_nt: TGTGCCAGCAGCCAAAAGATCACCGGGGATACGCAGTATTTT

d_call: .
j_call: TRBJ2-7
v_call: TRBV5-4
clone_size: .
cdr3_aa: CASSPDSFYEQYF
cdr3_nt: TGTGCCAGCAGCCCCGACTCATTTTACGAGCAGTACTTC

d_call: .
j_call: TRBJ2-7
v_call: TRBV29-1
clone_size: .
cdr3_aa: CSVLEETAIYEQYF
cdr3_nt: TGCAGCGTTTTAGAGGAGACGGCAATTTACGAGCAGTACTTC

d_call: .
j_call: TRBJ1-6
v_call: TRBV4-2
clone_size: .
cdr3_aa: CASSQDHGGLESPLHF
cdr3_nt: TGTGCCAGCAGCCAAGATCACGGGGGGCTCGAATCACCCCTCCACTTT

d_call: TRBD1
j_call: TRBJ1-2
v_call: TRBV30
clone_size: once
cdr3_aa: CAWRKTGRANYGYTF
cdr3_nt: TGTGCCTGGCGAAAGACAGGGAGAGCTAACTATGGCTACACCTTC

d_call: .
j_call: TRBJ2-2
v_call: TRBV2
clone_size: .
cdr3_aa: CASTSGDGELFF
cdr3_nt: TGTGCCAGCACCTCCGGGGACGGGGAGCTGTTTTTT

d_call: TRBD1
j_call: TRBJ1-6
v_call: TRBV4-1
clone_size: once
cdr3_aa: CASSQDRAGGNSPLHF
cdr3_nt: TGCGCCAGCAGCCAAGATAGGGCAGGGGGCAATTCACCCCTCCACTTT

d_call: .
j_call: TRBJ2-7
v_call: TRBV20-1
clone_size: .
cdr3_aa: CSARDSFSYEQYF
cdr3_nt: TGCAGTGCTAGAGATTCATTCTCCTACGAGCAGTACTTC

d_call: .
j_call: TRBJ2-3
v_call: TRBV3-1
clone_size: once
cdr3_aa: CASSQVRGTDTQYF
cdr3_nt: TGTGCCAGCAGCCAAGTGCGGGGCACAGATACGCAGTATTTT

d_call: TRBD1
j_call: TRBJ1-1
v_call: TRBV16
clone_size: .
cdr3_aa: CASTLTGRTEAFF
cdr3_nt: TGTGCCAGCACCTTGACAGGGAGGACTGAAGCTTTCTTT

d_call: TRBD1
j_call: TRBJ1-5
v_call: TRBV29-1
clone_size: .
cdr3_aa: CSVQTGNNQPQHF
cdr3_nt: TGCAGCGTCCAGACAGGGAACAATCAGCCCCAGCATTTT

d_call: .
j_call: TRBJ2-2
v_call: TRBV9
clone_size: once
cdr3_aa: CASSVGQTNTGELFF
cdr3_nt: TGTGCCAGCAGCGTAGGACAGACGAACACCGGGGAGCTGTTTTTT

d_call: .
j_call: TRBJ1-1
v_call: TRBV19
clone_size: .
cdr3_aa: CASSPNSGWNTEAFF
cdr3_nt: TGTGCCAGTAGTCCGAACAGTGGGTGGAACACTGAAGCTTTCTTT

d_call: .
j_call: TRBJ2-1
v_call: TRBV20-1
clone_size: .
cdr3_aa: CSARSGRQGNNEQFF
cdr3_nt: TGCAGTGCTAGATCGGGTCGGCAGGGGAACAATGAGCAGTTCTTC

d_call: .
j_call: TRBJ1-3
v_call: TRBV3-1
clone_size: .
cdr3_aa: CASSQVEGRGNTIYF
cdr3_nt: TGTGCCAGCAGCCAAGTGGAGGGCCGTGGAAACACCATATATTTT

d_call: .
j_call: TRBJ2-3
v_call: TRBV25-1
clone_size: .
cdr3_aa: CASGSYPQYF
cdr3_nt: TGTGCCAGCGGTTCCTATCCGCAGTATTTT

d_call: TRBD1
j_call: TRBJ1-5
v_call: TRBV7-9
clone_size: .
cdr3_aa: CASSGTGEEQPQHF
cdr3_nt: TGTGCCAGCAGCGGGACAGGGGAGGAACAGCCCCAGCATTTT

d_call: .
j_call: TRBJ2-7
v_call: TRBV5-1
clone_size: .
cdr3_aa: CASSLDSSAYEQYF
cdr3_nt: TGCGCCAGCAGCTTGGATTCGTCGGCCTACGAGCAGTACTTC

d_call: .
j_call: TRBJ1-5
v_call: TRBV24-1
clone_size: .
cdr3_aa: CATSDFNLNQPQHF
cdr3_nt: TGTGCCACCAGTGATTTTAACCTAAATCAGCCCCAGCATTTT

d_call: .
j_call: TRBJ2-7
v_call: TRBV13
clone_size: .
cdr3_aa: CASKGLDEQYF
cdr3_nt: TGTGCCAGCAAAGGCCTCGACGAGCAGTACTTC

d_call: .
j_call: TRBJ1-1
v_call: TRBV5-1
clone_size: .
cdr3_aa: CASSLETGRLNTEAFF
cdr3_nt: TGCGCCAGCAGCTTGGAGACGGGACGGTTGAACACTGAAGCTTTCTTT

d_call: .
j_call: TRBJ2-7
v_call: TRBV29-1
clone_size: .
cdr3_aa: CSVDAGGSPYEQYF
cdr3_nt: TGCAGCGTTGACGCCGGAGGCAGTCCCTACGAGCAGTACTTC

d_call: .
j_call: TRBJ1-2
v_call: TRBV30
clone_size: once
cdr3_aa: CALGSRGLDYGYTF
cdr3_nt: TGTGCCTTGGGCTCGAGGGGACTCGACTATGGCTACACCTTC

d_call: .
j_call: TRBJ1-5
v_call: TRBV15
clone_size: once
cdr3_aa: CATSRSKDRYNQPQHF
cdr3_nt: TGTGCCACCAGCAGATCGAAGGACCGATACAATCAGCCCCAGCATTTT

d_call: .
j_call: TRBJ1-5
v_call: TRBV30
clone_size: .
cdr3_aa: CACSGPPRDQPQHF
cdr3_nt: TGTGCCTGTTCGGGCCCACCGAGGGATCAGCCCCAGCATTTT